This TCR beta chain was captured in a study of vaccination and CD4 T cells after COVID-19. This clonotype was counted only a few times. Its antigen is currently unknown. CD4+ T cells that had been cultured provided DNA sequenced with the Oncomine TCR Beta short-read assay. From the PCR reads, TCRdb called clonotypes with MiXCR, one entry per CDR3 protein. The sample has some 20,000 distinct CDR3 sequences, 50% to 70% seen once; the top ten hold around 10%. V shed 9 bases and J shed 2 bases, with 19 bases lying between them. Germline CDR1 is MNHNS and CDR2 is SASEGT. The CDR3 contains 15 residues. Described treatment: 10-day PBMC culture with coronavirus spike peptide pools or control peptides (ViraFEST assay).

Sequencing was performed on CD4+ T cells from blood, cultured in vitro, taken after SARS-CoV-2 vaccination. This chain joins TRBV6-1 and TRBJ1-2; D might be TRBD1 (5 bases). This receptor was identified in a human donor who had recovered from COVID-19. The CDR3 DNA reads TGTGCCAGTCGCCCACCGGGGGTCGGCAACTATGGCTACACCTTC. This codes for CASRPPGVGNYGYTF.